Below, 32 T cell receptor beta chains from the same sample are listed, as sequenced in a study of blood T cell repertoires in COVID-19. The repertoire was sequenced with immunoSEQ multiplex PCR; TCRdb's copy has only in-frame clones and lacks some. The data hold roughly 58,000 clones, with under 80% observed a single time. Sequencing input: PBMCs or T cells enriched from blood (not recorded which). These receptors were taken from a woman aged 55-69 years who had been exposed to COVID-19.

The chain couples TRBV18 to TRBJ2-3; D is uncertain. The germline V gene encodes CDR1 KGHSH and CDR2 LQKENI. The CDR3 is 14 amino acids. Between the trimmed V and J ends, which lost 2 bases and 5 bases, there was a span of 11 bases. The CDR3 reads CASSPIDTGDTQYF. CDR3 in DNA: TGTGCCAGCTCACCAATCGACACTGGAGATACGCAGTATTTT.

This clone rates as hyperexpanded. The V gene is TRBV28, the J gene TRBJ1-1, with D maybe TRBD1 (5 bases). V gave up 2 bases and J gave up 1 base, with 8 bases separating them. This CDR3 has 14 amino acids. The germline gives CDR1 MDHEN, CDR2 SYDVKM. The CDR3 reads CASSLPGQNTEAFF. The DNA of the CDR3 is TGTGCCAGCAGTTTACCAGGGCAGAACACTGAAGCTTTCTTT.

The rearrangement links TRBV28 to TRBJ1-1, with 7 nucleotides matching TRBD1. V was clipped by 8 bases and J by 0 bases; unmatched bases: 6. The CDR3 runs 14 residues. Germline V gene sequence: CDR1 MDHEN, CDR2 SYDVKM. The CDR3 loop reads CASAEGAMNTEAFF. The CDR3 DNA reads as TGTGCCAGCGCAGAGGGGGCCATGAACACTGAAGCTTTCTTT.

This clone was picked up a small number of times. The rearrangement uses TRBV19 and TRBJ2-5; the match to TRBD2 covers 13 bases. The germline V gene has CDR1 LNHDA and CDR2 SQIVND (reference sequence). Trimming at V came to 6 bases and at J to 2 bases, leaving 3 bases not matched to a gene. The CDR3 covers 15 residues. This chain's CDR3 is CASRGLAGQQETQYF. The CDR3 DNA follows: TGTGCCAGTAGGGGACTAGCGGGACAACAAGAGACCCAGTACTTC.

The V call is TRBV7-2, the J call TRBJ2-5; 9 positions match TRBD2. V gave up 3 bases and J gave up 2 bases; unmatched junction bases: 7. This CDR3 comprises 16 residues. Per germline, CDR1 SGHTA and CDR2 FQGNSA. For the CDR3, the DNA is TGTGCCAGCAGCTTGGGTGGGAGCGGGAGGCAAGAGACCCAGTACTTC. Amino acid sequence: CASSLGGSGRQETQYF.

J is TRBJ1-2 and V is TRBV5-4; D not resolved. V was shortened by 4 bases and J by 3 bases, with 13 bases between the two germline ends. Germline V gene data show CDR1 as SGHNT and CDR2 as YYREEE (reference sequence). The CDR3 contains 14 residues. CDR3 sequence (DNA): TGTGCCAGCAGCCTTACTGACTATGACTATGGCTACACCTTC. Amino acids: CASSLTDYDYGYTF. Complete variable domain (other parts from reference TRBV5-4 and TRBJ1-2): ETGVTQSPTHLIKTRGQQVTLRCSSQSGHNTVSWYQQALGQGPQFIFQYYREEENGRGNFPPRFSGLQFPNYSSELNVNALELDDSALYLCASSLTDYDYGYTFGSGTRLTVV.

Here the CDR3 DNA reads TGTGCCAGCAGTGTCCGGGGGAACACTGAAGCTTTCTTT. Translated: CASSVRGNTEAFF. The rearrangement joins TRBV2 to TRBJ1-1; D ambiguous. The CDR3 extends over 13 amino acids. CDR1 and CDR2 (germline): SNHLY, FYNNEI. Trimming pared 4 bases from V and 1 base from J, leaving 7 bases between.

This clone was detected only a few times. This rearrangement joins TRBV2 to TRBJ2-5; no reliable D call. With 2 bases removed from V and 5 bases from J, the gap between germline ends came to 6 bases. The CDR3 spans 12 residues. Germline V gene sequence: CDR1 SNHLY, CDR2 FYNNEI. In nucleotides, the CDR3 is TGTGCCAGCAGTGAACAGTCGGAGACCCAGTACTTC. Translated, it gives CASSEQSETQYF.

The chain's CDR3 is CASSGTGGFNEQFF. The CDR3 DNA reads TGTGCCAGTTCCGGGACAGGGGGCTTCAATGAGCAGTTCTTC. V gene TRBV28 combines with J gene TRBJ2-1; 12 bases align to TRBD1. Germline V CDR1 and CDR2: MDHEN, SYDVKM. The CDR3 loop spans 14 amino acids. The junction had 6 bases not matched to a gene; V was cut back by 9 bases and J by 6 bases.

The CDR3 sequence is CASSPRQPGGGNTIYF. CDR3 bases: TGTGCCAGCAGCCCCCGACAGCCTGGAGGGGGAAACACCATATATTTT. This chain uses TRBV4-2 with TRBJ1-3, with D possibly matching TRBD1 (5 bases). This CDR3 comprises 16 residues. The V end was cut by 4 bases, the J end by 4 bases, with 17 bases between. The germline CDR1 and CDR2 sequences are LGHNA and YNFKEQ.

V usage is TRBV28 and J usage is TRBJ1-1, with D unclear. V was shortened by 1 base and J by 6 bases, with 9 bases between the two germline ends. The CDR3 consists of 13 residues. CDR1 and CDR2 (germline): MDHEN, SYDVKM. CDR3 amino acids: CASSLFDRAEAFF. The CDR3 nucleotides are TGTGCCAGCAGTTTATTCGATCGGGCTGAAGCTTTCTTT.

This chain joins TRBV5-1 and TRBJ1-6; no definite D call. The CDR3 contains 15 residues. Trimming cost V 1 base and J 9 bases, with 14 bases left between them. CDR1 is SGHRS, CDR2 YFSETQ, per germline. CDR3 loop: CASSLNGDLSSPLHF. The CDR3 coding sequence is TGCGCCAGCAGCTTGAACGGCGACTTGTCTTCACCCCTCCACTTT.

The J gene is TRBJ1-2, the V gene TRBV19; possibly TRBD1 for D (6 bases). Trimming stripped 5 bases from V and 4 bases from J, with 11 bases between. The CDR3 totals 13 residues. CDR1 and CDR2 (germline): LNHDA, SQIVND (reference sequence). The CDR3 protein is CASSPEDSYGYTF. Here the CDR3 DNA reads TGTGCCAGTAGTCCAGAGGACAGCTATGGCTACACCTTC. Full variable domain (rest looked up from reference TRBV19 and TRBJ1-2): DGGITQSPKYLFRKEGQNVTLSCEQNLNHDAMYWYRQDPGQGLRLIYYSQIVNDFQKGDIAEGYSVSREKKESFPLTVTSAQKNPTAFYLCASSPEDSYGYTFGSGTRLTVV.

The J gene is TRBJ2-5, the V gene TRBV6-5; 9 bases align to TRBD1. This CDR3 region has 14 residues. The V gene end was trimmed by 6 bases and the J gene end by 5 bases; junction bases not matched to a gene: 7. The V gene's germline CDR1 is MNHEY and CDR2 SVGAGI. This CDR3 is CASRVPGQGETQYF. The CDR3 DNA sequence: TGTGCCAGCAGAGTCCCGGGACAGGGTGAGACCCAGTACTTC.

The V call is TRBV9, the J call TRBJ1-1; 7 bases are shared with TRBD1. CDR3 length: 14 amino acids. The J segment lost 8 bases and the V segment lost 3 bases, leaving 10 bases of the junction unmatched. The germline V gene encodes CDR1 SGDLS and CDR2 YYNGEE. CDR3 coding DNA: TGTGCCAGCAGCGCCGCCGGGAGGGGGCGCGAAGCTTTCTTT. Its protein is CASSAAGRGREAFF.

This clone has more than one count but fewer than ten. The genes are TRBV5-4 and TRBJ1-1; 10 nucleotides line up with TRBD1. This CDR3 has 15 amino acids. V lost 3 bases, J lost 3 bases, and 5 bases stayed unmatched. The germline V gene has CDR1 SGHNT and CDR2 YYREEE (reference sequence). CDR3 DNA sequence: TGTGCCAGCAGCTGGGGACAGGGGATTGACACTGAAGCTTTCTTT. This gives the protein CASSWGQGIDTEAFF.

This chain joins TRBV18 and TRBJ2-7; 7 bases fit TRBD2. Germline CDR1 and CDR2: KGHSH and LQKENI. The J segment lost 1 base and the V segment lost 2 bases, leaving 8 bases of the junction unmatched. The CDR3 runs 16 residues. CDR3 sequence (DNA): TGTGCCAGCTCACCAGTAAGCGGGACGTCATCCTACGAGCAGTACTTC. Translation: CASSPVSGTSSYEQYF.

The chain is built from TRBV7-2 and TRBJ2-5; 8 bases are a match to TRBD2. This CDR3 is built from 16 residues. V was pared by 5 bases and J by 5 bases, with 13 bases of the junction left unmatched. Germline lookup yields CDR1 SGHTA and CDR2 FQGNSA. DNA of the CDR3: TGTGCCAGCAGCAACAGTTTGGGACTAGTAATGGAGACCCAGTACTTC. This codes for CASSNSLGLVMETQYF. Full variable domain (rest looked up from reference TRBV7-2 and TRBJ2-5): GAGVSQSPSNKVTEKGKDVELRCDPISGHTALYWYRQSLGQGLEFLIYFQGNSAPDKSGLPSDRFSAERTGGSVSTLTIQRTQQEDSAVYLCASSNSLGLVMETQYFGPGTRLLVL.

This clone was detected many times. This chain links TRBV7-8 with TRBJ2-7, with D possibly being TRBD1 (6 bases). The CDR3 contains 14 residues. CDR1 SGHVS and CDR2 FQNEAQ come from the germline V gene. The V and J ends lost 3 bases and 3 bases respectively, with 12 bases between them. Written as DNA, the CDR3 is TGTGCCAGCAGCTTGACCGAACAGGGCTACGAGCAGTACTTC. Its protein product is CASSLTEQGYEQYF.

The CDR3 protein is CASSLFAGQGSNGYTF. As DNA, the CDR3 is TGTGCCAGCAGTTTATTTGCGGGACAGGGTAGCAATGGCTACACCTTC. This rearrangement joins TRBV28 to TRBJ1-2, with TRBD1 identical over 9 bases. The CDR3 consists of 16 residues. The V gene's germline CDR1 is MDHEN and CDR2 SYDVKM. Germline trimming cut 1 base from V and 6 bases from J; bases unmatched to any gene: 9.

The genes are TRBV15 and TRBJ1-2; unclear D gene. With 1 base removed from V and 2 bases from J, the gap between germline ends came to 11 bases. This CDR3 comprises 15 residues. In germline, CDR1 is LNHNV, CDR2 YYDKDF (reference sequence). CDR3 nucleotides: TGTGCCACCAGCAGAGGTGACGGAGAAAACTATGGCTACACCTTC. Amino acids: CATSRGDGENYGYTF.

This clone was picked up one time. This rearrangement joins TRBV28 to TRBJ1-1, with D maybe TRBD1 (5 bases). Trimming cost V 1 base and J 0 bases, with 6 bases left between them. Germline CDR1 MDHEN, CDR2 SYDVKM. The CDR3 spans 14 residues. The CDR3 sequence: CASSLSGMNTEAFF. In DNA form, the CDR3 reads TGTGCCAGCAGTTTATCAGGGATGAACACTGAAGCTTTCTTT. Using reference TRBV28 and TRBJ1-1 for the parts outside the CDR3, the full variable domain is DVKVTQSSRYLVKRTGEKVFLECVQDMDHENMFWYRQDPGLGLRLIYFSYDVKMKEKGDIPEGYSVSREKKERFSLILESASTNQTSMYLCASSLSGMNTEAFFGQGTRLTVV.

This clone was picked up a small number of times. This chain connects TRBV6-1 to TRBJ2-7, with D perhaps matching TRBD2 (6 bases). The V end lost 2 bases, the J end lost 7 bases, and 15 bases lay between the germline ends. The CDR3 contains 14 residues. Germline CDR1 is MNHNS and CDR2 is SASEGT. The DNA of the CDR3 is TGTGCCAGCAGTGAAAGGGGACTGGAGAAAGAGCAGTACTTC. Translating it yields CASSERGLEKEQYF.

V usage is TRBV9 and J usage is TRBJ2-2, with a tentative D call TRBD1 (5 bases). Germline lookup yields CDR1 SGDLS and CDR2 YYNGEE. Trimming removed 1 base from V and 10 bases from J, with 20 bases in between. The CDR3 extends over 16 amino acids. The CDR3 protein is CASSVFDSPGSAELFF. The CDR3 nucleotides read TGTGCCAGCAGCGTATTCGATAGTCCAGGGTCGGCGGAGCTGTTTTTT.

This sequence joins TRBV7-2 and TRBJ2-2; D may be TRBD1 (6 bases). The CDR3 has 14 residues. Germline V gene lookup returns CDR1 SGHTA and CDR2 FQGNSA. V was pared by 2 bases and J by 5 bases, with 9 bases between. The CDR3 sequence: CASSLITGTGELFF. For the CDR3, the DNA is TGTGCCAGCAGCTTAATTACAGGGACCGGGGAGCTGTTTTTT.

The chain has TRBV29-1 and TRBJ2-1, with TRBD2 as a possible D gene (6 bases). The CDR3 is made up of 11 amino acids. The V gene's germline CDR1 is SQVTM and CDR2 ANQGSEA. The germline V and J ends were trimmed by 7 bases and 8 bases, with 12 bases remaining between them. CDR3 in DNA: TGCAGCGGGAGGGCTTGGGATGAGCAGTTCTTC. It is translated as CSGRAWDEQFF.

This chain connects TRBV7-8 to TRBJ2-7; weak D call: TRBD1 (6 bases). CDR1 is SGHVS and CDR2 is FQNEAQ in the germline V gene. The CDR3 spans 14 residues. Trimming shortened V by 5 bases and J by 3 bases, and 14 bases separated the two germline ends. The CDR3 sequence: CASSPRQANYEQYF. In DNA form, the CDR3 reads TGTGCCAGCAGCCCCCGACAGGCCAACTACGAGCAGTACTTC.

V usage is TRBV5-8 and J usage is TRBJ2-5, with TRBD1 identical over 11 bases. Germline V gene lookup returns CDR1 SGHTS and CDR2 YDEGEE. Trimming removed 3 bases from V and 5 bases from J; junction bases left unmatched: 6. The CDR3 is 15 residues long. In nucleotides, the CDR3 is TGTGCCAGCAGCTCCCGGACAGGGGGCGTGGAGACCCAGTACTTC. Its protein product is CASSSRTGGVETQYF.

This clone has only one observation. This chain links TRBV6-1 with TRBJ1-6; D may be TRBD1 (6 bases). CDR1 and CDR2 from the germline V gene are MNHNS and SASEGT. Trimming cost V 3 bases and J 9 bases, with 15 bases left between them. The CDR3 totals 15 residues. Here the CDR3 reads CASSDMGAVGSPLHF. The CDR3 bases are TGTGCCAGCAGTGATATGGGGGCGGTAGGTTCACCCCTCCACTTT.

This clone is a singleton in its sample. The chain recombines TRBV28 with TRBJ2-2, with D perhaps TRBD1 (5 bases). Trimming removed 6 bases at V and 3 bases at J, with 11 bases between. Germline-derived CDR1 and CDR2 are MDHEN and SYDVKM. The CDR3 sequence is 14 residues long. The CDR3, as DNA: TGTGCCAGCAGCTCAGGGTTACACACCGGGGAGCTGTTTTTT. Translating it yields CASSSGLHTGELFF.

The rearrangement links TRBV6-5 to TRBJ1-3; possibly TRBD1 for D (5 bases). V was clipped by 8 bases and J by 2 bases, with 13 bases between them. The V gene's germline CDR1 is MNHEY and CDR2 SVGAGI. This CDR3 region has 14 residues. Here the CDR3 DNA reads TGTGCCAGCTGCCCCGGCAGGGCTGGAAACACCATATATTTT. Protein product: CASCPGRAGNTIYF.

The sample holds one count of this clone. The CDR3 DNA reads TGTGCCACCGAAGGGGTAGCCGAGCAGTTCTTC. Protein sequence: CATEGVAEQFF. J is TRBJ2-1 and V is TRBV24-1; the D gene is possibly TRBD1 (5 bases). Trimming took 9 bases from V and 10 from J, leaving 12 bases between them. Germline values: CDR1 KGHDR, CDR2 SFDVKD. CDR3 length: 11 amino acids.